Following are 13 T cell receptor beta chains from one sample sequenced in a study of blood T cell repertoires in COVID-19. Clones were read by immunoSEQ multiplex PCR, and TCRdb kept only the in-frame ones, dropping some. The sample contains roughly 180,000 clones, around 80% of which appear only once. Sequencing was carried out using PBMCs or T cells enriched from blood (not recorded which). The receptors originated from a woman aged 55-69 years who had recovered from COVID-19.

In its sample, this clone was seen a few times. The chain recombines TRBV7-9 with TRBJ1-2; 8 bases map to TRBD1. Looked up from germline, CDR1 is SEHNR and CDR2 is FQNEAQ (reference sequence). The CDR3 is 13 amino acids. The trim removed 5 bases at V and 7 bases at J, leaving 6 bases unmatched. CDR3 in DNA: TGTGCCAGCAGCCCCTCGGACAGGGCTGGCTACACCTTC. As protein: CASSPSDRAGYTF.

The V gene is TRBV19, the J gene TRBJ2-3, with a possible D match to TRBD2 (5 bases). The CDR3 totals 14 residues. Germline V lookup: CDR1 LNHDA, CDR2 SQIVND (reference sequence). V dropped 4 bases and J dropped 0 bases, with 8 bases sitting between them. CDR3 sequence reads: CASSTPGSTDTQYF. CDR3 sequence (DNA): TGTGCCAGTAGTACCCCGGGGAGCACAGATACGCAGTATTTT.

This clone occurred once. This chain connects TRBV5-1 to TRBJ2-2; D is possibly TRBD1 (6 bases). V shed 0 bases and J shed 5 bases, with 11 bases lying between them. Germline values: CDR1 SGHRS, CDR2 YFSETQ. The CDR3 is made up of 15 amino acids. The CDR3 sequence is CASSLGGPRTGELFF. The CDR3 bases are TGCGCCAGCAGCTTGGGGGGGCCGAGGACCGGGGAGCTGTTTTTT.

In its sample, this clone was seen once. The chain has TRBV7-9 and TRBJ2-1; 7 positions match TRBD2. The V gene's germline CDR1 is SEHNR and CDR2 FQNEAQ (reference sequence). After removal of 7 bases from V and 3 bases from J, the junction contained 15 bases not matched to a gene. This CDR3 contains 17 residues. The CDR3 loop is CASTSRESTSHYNEQFF. CDR3 DNA sequence: TGTGCCAGCACATCCCGGGAGTCGACTAGCCACTACAATGAGCAGTTCTTC. The whole variable domain, remainder taken from reference TRBV7-9 and TRBJ2-1, is DTGVSQNPRHKITKRGQNVTFRCDPISEHNRLYWYRQTLGQGPEFLTYFQNEAQLEKSRLLSDRFSAERPKGSFSTLEIQRTEQGDSAMYLCASTSRESTSHYNEQFFGPGTRLTVL.

This rearrangement joins TRBV21-1 to TRBJ1-5; TRBD1 is the table's D call and was not checked against the DNA. TRBV21-1 is labeled a pseudogene. The CDR3 covers 18 residues. CDR3 sequence: CASSPRPRTPTVRQPQHF. The DNA of the CDR3 is TGTGCCAGCAGCCCCAGGCCCCGGACACCAACCGTCAGACAGCCCCAGCATTTT.

The V call is TRBV3-1 (or the pseudogene TRBV3-2), the J call TRBJ1-1; D gene unclear. This CDR3 has 14 amino acids. The ends were cut back, 4 bases at V and 4 bases at J, with 13 bases in the middle. Germline CDR1 LGHDT, CDR2 YNNKEL (reference sequence). This CDR3 is CASSPRHSSTEAFF. The CDR3 nucleotides are TGTGCCAGCAGCCCCCGACACAGCTCCACTGAAGCTTTCTTT.

V is TRBV10-3 and J is TRBJ1-1; D might be TRBD1 (6 bases). Germline-derived CDR1 and CDR2 are ENHRY and SYGVKD. Trimming took off 6 bases at V and 2 bases at J, with 25 bases between the two ends. The CDR3 length is 18 residues. CDR3 coding DNA: TGTGCCATCAGGGTCGACAGGACCTGGGAGGGGGGCAACACTGAAGCTTTCTTT. Translation gives CAIRVDRTWEGGNTEAFF.

This clone was counted only a few times. The chain has TRBV28 and TRBJ2-7; TRBD1 matches 9 bases. CDR3 length: 14 amino acids. Germline CDR1 reads MDHEN; CDR2 reads SYDVKM. V shed 1 base, J shed 7 bases, and the junction held 5 bases outside the gene matches. The CDR3 region has the DNA TGTGCCAGCAGTTTATCCATGGACAGGGGTGAGCAGTACTTC. Translation gives CASSLSMDRGEQYF.

The V gene is TRBV5-8, the J gene TRBJ1-6; D unclear. Per germline, CDR1 SGHTS and CDR2 YDEGEE. The CDR3 runs 12 residues. V shed 4 bases and J shed 9 bases, with 8 bases lying between them. CDR3 sequence (DNA): TGTGCCAGCAGCCTAAGGAGTTCACCCCTCCACTTT. Protein product: CASSLRSSPLHF.

The gene calls are TRBV5-1 and TRBJ1-3; a possible D gene is TRBD1 (5 bases). Germline-derived CDR1 and CDR2 are SGHRS and YFSETQ. CDR3 length: 16 residues. V gave up 2 bases and J gave up 4 bases, with 16 bases separating them. In DNA, the CDR3 is TGCGCCAGCAGCTTTCAACAGGCGGGAAGAGGAAACACCATATATTTT. It specifies CASSFQQAGRGNTIYF.

The chain uses TRBV5-4 and TRBJ2-1, with 10 bases lining up with TRBD1. The CDR3 runs 16 residues. Trimming cost V 4 bases and J 3 bases; bases outside gene matches: 7. The germline V gene has CDR1 SGHNT and CDR2 YYREEE (reference sequence). The CDR3 protein is CASSPARTGGYNEQFF. The CDR3 region has the DNA TGTGCCAGCAGCCCCGCACGGACAGGGGGCTACAATGAGCAGTTCTTC.

This chain connects TRBV30 to TRBJ2-2, with 8 nucleotides matching TRBD1. V shed 2 bases, J shed 6 bases, and the junction held 2 bases outside the gene matches. Germline CDR1 is GTSNPN and CDR2 is SVGIG (reference sequence). The CDR3 sequence is 13 residues long. The CDR3 region is CAWSRQGPGELFF. The CDR3 coding sequence is TGTGCCTGGAGTAGACAGGGGCCCGGGGAGCTGTTTTTT.

The chain employs TRBV5-1 and TRBJ2-5; D is possibly TRBD1 (6 bases). Trimming shortened V by 4 bases and J by 5 bases, and 12 bases separated the two germline ends. Germline V gene data show CDR1 as SGHRS and CDR2 as YFSETQ. The CDR3 has 13 amino acids. Here the CDR3 DNA reads TGCGCCAGCAGCCCTTGGGGGCCTGAGACCCAGTACTTC. Residues: CASSPWGPETQYF.